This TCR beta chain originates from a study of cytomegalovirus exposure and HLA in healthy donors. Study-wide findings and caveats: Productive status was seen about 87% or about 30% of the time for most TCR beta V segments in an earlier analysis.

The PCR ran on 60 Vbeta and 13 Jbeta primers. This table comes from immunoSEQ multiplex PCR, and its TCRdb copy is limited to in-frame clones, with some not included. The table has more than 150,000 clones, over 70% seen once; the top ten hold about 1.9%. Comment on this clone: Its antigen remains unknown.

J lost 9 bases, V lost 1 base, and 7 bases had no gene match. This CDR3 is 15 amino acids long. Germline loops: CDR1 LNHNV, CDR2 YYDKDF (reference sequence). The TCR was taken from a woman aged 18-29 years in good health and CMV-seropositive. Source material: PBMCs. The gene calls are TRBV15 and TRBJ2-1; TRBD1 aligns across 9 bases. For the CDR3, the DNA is TGTGCCACCAGCAGAGGGACAGGGGCAAATGCTGAGCAGTTCTTC. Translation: CATSRGTGANAEQFF.